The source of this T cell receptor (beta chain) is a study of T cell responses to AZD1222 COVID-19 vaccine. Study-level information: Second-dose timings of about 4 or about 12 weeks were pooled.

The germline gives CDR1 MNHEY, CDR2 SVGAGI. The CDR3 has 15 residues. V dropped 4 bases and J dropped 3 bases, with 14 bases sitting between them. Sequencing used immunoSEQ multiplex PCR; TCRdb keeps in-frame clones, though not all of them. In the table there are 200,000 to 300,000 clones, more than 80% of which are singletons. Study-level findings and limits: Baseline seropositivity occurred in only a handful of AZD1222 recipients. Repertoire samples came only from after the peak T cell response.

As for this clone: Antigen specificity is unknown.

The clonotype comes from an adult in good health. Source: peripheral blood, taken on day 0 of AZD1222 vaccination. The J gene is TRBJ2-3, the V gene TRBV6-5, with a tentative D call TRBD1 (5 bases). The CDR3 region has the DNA TGTGCCAGCAGTTCCCAGGGCCTCCGGACAGATACGCAGTATTTT. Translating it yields CASSSQGLRTDTQYF.